This entry features one T cell receptor (beta chain) sequence. No cognate antigen has been identified for it. Base-call qualities are not available, and no considerably larger clone is one nucleotide away. Libraries were prepared through the immunoSEQ multiplex PCR assay. The multiplex PCR relied on a mix of 60 forward primers for TCR Vbeta segments and 13 reverse primers for TCR Jbeta segments. The CDR3 region of rearranged TCR beta genes was amplified from genomic DNA with a multiplex PCR assay. Amplified TCR beta libraries were sequenced as 87-base-pair reads on the Illumina HiSeq System. The original methods were these. Across the roughly 700 repertoires, a later analysis counted tens of millions of unique TCR beta chains, roughly 11 million of which were shared by at least two donors. To remove PCR and sequencing errors, raw reads were error-corrected and collapsed into unique sequences using a nearest-neighbor algorithm that merged closely related sequences. CDR3 sequences were aligned to IMGT reference sequences to assign V, D and J gene segments. For a sequence to be retained, a match of at least six nucleotides to both a V gene segment and a J gene segment was required. A rearrangement counted as productive if the CDR3 had no stop codons and remained in frame with V and J, and every other rearrangement counted as non-productive. Following IMGT convention, CDR3 was defined as the stretch from the second conserved V-encoded cysteine to the conserved J-encoded phenylalanine. The earlier analysis of fewer than 700 of the donors excluded sequences that lacked an unambiguous match to a single V gene segment. An earlier analysis of 587 of the donors classified V segments as functional when productive rearrangements were above 56.7% and as segregating when the standard deviation between donors was above 5%. To diagnose cytomegalovirus status from the catalog of TCR beta chain sequences, a statistical classification framework was built. In a later analysis, V and J genes were assigned by comparing TCR nucleotide sequences against IMGT/GENE-DB human TR gene sequences. In a later analysis, CDR3 sequences and most-parsimonious VDJ recombination scenarios were assigned using the TCRdist pipeline. In a later analysis, each TCR beta chain was defined by its CDR3 amino acid sequence together with its V-gene family, and reads lacking a unique V-gene family were excluded. In a later analysis, fewer than 650 highly shared, low-generation-probability nucleotide sequences were removed to address suspected cross-contamination and a sequencing artifact. In a later analysis, a clonal expansion index was calculated for each public chain from normalized within-repertoire ranks of inferred template counts. A later analysis computed generation probabilities with a VDJ recombination model fitted to out-of-frame rearrangements, and checked the results against IGoR. In a later analysis, hypergeometric tests were used to score TCR-TCR, TCR-HLA and TCR-CMV co-occurrence, with a repertoire-size bias correction applied to TCR pairs. False discovery rates were estimated in a later analysis by permuting HLA or CMV assignments 20 times. A later analysis grouped co-occurring TCRs with DBSCAN, adding TCRdist sequence similarity when clustering within HLA-allele-positive subsets. For co-occurrence clustering, repertoires with fewer than 30,000 or more than 120,000 public chains were excluded, along with roughly 5 repertoires with anomalous nucleotide sharing. The source is immuneACCESS, and TCRdb retained only in-frame sequences with V and J called. Part of the clones is not carried over; for the studies checked, unresolved V genes explain less than half of this, and the remainder is unexplained. The DNA was the basis for D and trimming; V, J and clone size are from that table. The sample table contains 150,000 to 200,000 clones; only one count was recorded for around 79% of them. The top ten clones comprise about 1.6% of the sample.

For this chain, trimming is 2 bases at the V end and 1 base at the J end, and the number of junction bases without a gene match is 5. Looking up the germline V gene (reference sequence) yields CDR1 GTSNPN and CDR2 SVGIG. Measured from the cysteine to the phenylalanine, the CDR3 is 15 residues long. Only the CDR3 DNA is retained, 45 bases long and in frame from the first base. This sample is drawn from a study of cytomegalovirus exposure and HLA in healthy donors (TCRdb year 2017). Context from the whole study: According to an earlier analysis of a few hundred of the donors, about 179 million T cells yielded roughly 110 million unique TCR beta sequences and more than 250 Gb of sequence data. An early release that covered about 640 HLA-typed donors contained approximately 300 gigabases of sequencing data and tens of millions of unique TCR sequences. The genetic ancestry cluster associated with self-reported Caucasian donors included around 76% of the 398 genotyped donors. The study aimed to test whether cataloging public T cell receptors could reveal signatures of past pathogen exposure. Using immunosequencing, the study profiled T cell repertoires from around 680 subjects and related those repertoires to cytomegalovirus serostatus. In addition to the first cohort of roughly 670 subjects, a separate validation cohort of 120 different subjects was used. To predict cytomegalovirus infection status, the study brought together high-throughput TCR immunosequencing, statistical association of individual TCRs with disease status, and machine learning. In a later analysis, previously published TCR beta repertoires from 666 donors were re-analyzed and high-resolution HLA genotyping was added so that TCR occurrence patterns could be studied. The later analysis used no new phenotypic data to find candidate immune exposures, relying instead on TCR beta sequences and their occurrence across donors. An earlier analysis of 587 of the donors used high-throughput TCR beta sequencing to judge whether each TCR beta V gene segment behaved as functional or pseudogenic. Alongside the repertoire data, information on donor age, sex, ethnicity and CMV serostatus was compiled. A later genetic analysis took genome-wide SNP genotypes for about three fifths of the 666 donors and used that subset as a discovery cohort. Every discovery cohort repertoire had been produced on one sequencing platform. HLA typing covered class I and class II loci at four-digit resolution. The number of typed donors differed by locus: about 620-640 for A, B, C, DRB1 and DQB1; approximately 520 for DQA1; approximately 610 for DPA1; and around 490 for DPB1. Several DR-DQ haplotypes were handled as single units for association and clustering because linkage in the cohort was strong. On average, roughly 250,000 unique TCR beta nucleotide sequences were sequenced per donor among more than 350 genotyped donors of the cohort, with around 19% of those sequences being non-productive.

What the research found in general, with its limitations: In a later analysis, most CMV-associated TCR beta chains were found to appear HLA-restricted, with HLA associations seemingly driven largely by CMV exposure. In a later analysis, the rate of TCR association differed among HLA loci, with DRB1 alleles having the most associated TCRs and HLA-C alleles having the fewest. A few of the identified cytomegalovirus-associated TCR beta chains were confirmed in vitro to be specific for cytomegalovirus antigens. Linkage disequilibrium might explain the correlated functional status among segregating V segments, but an unknown experimental factor could not be ruled out. A total of around 150 TCR beta chains were listed by the study as associated with cytomegalovirus. Because some donors lacked HLA typing at each locus, the association tests relied only on the typed subset. According to a later analysis, parvovirus B19, influenza, CMV and Epstein-Barr virus appeared linked to several top co-occurrence clusters. Immune exposure information for the cohort was limited to CMV serostatus. In a later genetic analysis, a missense DCLRE1C variant was associated with V-gene and J-gene trimming of TCR beta chains, and the association was replicated in an independent cohort. The presence/absence analyses assumed that sequencing depth was roughly uniform across donors, and that assumption may not be true. This cohort had only TCR beta chains sequenced, and the lack of alpha or paired-chain data limited which features could be detected. The classifier was reported to diagnose cytomegalovirus status with high specificity and sensitivity in both the original and validation cohorts. At a false discovery rate of 0.05, a later analysis linked 15,000 to 20,000 TCR beta sequences to specific HLA alleles. Because counts were too low, some 16 rarely observed V segments, including chromosome 9 orphons, were excluded from the earlier analysis of a few hundred of the donors. Most TCR sequences were seen in very few donors, while some public TCRs were found in many individuals. Compared with the roughly 600-donor mean, donors in an Asian-associated ancestry cluster had fewer N-insertions in productive TCRs, according to a later genetic analysis. The authors suggested that the approach could potentially be generalized to other disease states and immunological phenotypes. A further reported finding was that TCR beta sequences accurately predicted the HLA-A and HLA-B alleles for most subjects in the first cohort. In an earlier analysis of some 500 of the donors, most TCR beta V segments appeared in productive rearrangements about 87% or about 30% of the time, broadly matching IMGT annotations. Some IMGT-functional V segments, including TRBV6-2 and TRBV6-3, could not be distinguished by the 87-base-pair reads and were therefore excluded. A later analysis found that HLA-associated TCR beta chains were more clonally expanded and had lower generation probabilities than equally common non-associated chains. When HLA alleles, especially DR and DQ, strongly co-occurred, TCR associations were difficult to assign to individual alleles. A group of highly shared sequence variants was considered likely to be a technical artifact of the sequencing pipeline.

The cohort was made up of hundreds of healthy bone marrow donors. At the time of sampling, every cohort member was nominally healthy, though immune exposures that went unrecorded were likely present. The donor was CMV seronegative and was included in the group of a few hundred seronegative cohort members. Every donor gave a peripheral blood sample, and the peripheral blood mononuclear cells from that sample were used for TCR beta sequencing. Genomic DNA extraction from the blood cell samples was performed with the Qiagen DNeasy Blood Extraction Kit. This receptor was identified in a woman between 50 and 59 years old in good health and CMV-seronegative. This chain is built from TRBV30 and TRBJ2-5, and TRBD2 matches 9 of the central bases. The sample was PBMCs. The CDR3 protein is CAWSQAGGFQETQYF. The sequence in DNA is TGTGCCTGGAGTCAAGCGGGGGGCTTCCAAGAGACCCAGTACTTC.